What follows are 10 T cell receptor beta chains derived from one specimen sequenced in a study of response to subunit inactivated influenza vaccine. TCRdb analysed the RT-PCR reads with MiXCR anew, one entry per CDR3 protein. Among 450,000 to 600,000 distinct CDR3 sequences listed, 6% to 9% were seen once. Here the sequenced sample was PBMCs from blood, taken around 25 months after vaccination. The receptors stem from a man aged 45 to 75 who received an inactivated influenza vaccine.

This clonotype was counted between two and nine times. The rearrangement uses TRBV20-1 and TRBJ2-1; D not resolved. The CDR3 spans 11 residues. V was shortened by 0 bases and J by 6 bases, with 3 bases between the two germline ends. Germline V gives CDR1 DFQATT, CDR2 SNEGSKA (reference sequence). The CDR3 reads CSARELNEQFF. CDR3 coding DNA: TGCAGTGCTAGAGAACTCAATGAGCAGTTCTTC.

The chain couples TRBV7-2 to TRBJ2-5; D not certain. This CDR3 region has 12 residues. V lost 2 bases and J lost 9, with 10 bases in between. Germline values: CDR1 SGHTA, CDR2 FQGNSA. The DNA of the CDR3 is TGTGCCAGCAGCTTACGAAGTGGGGCCCAGTACTTC. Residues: CASSLRSGAQYF.

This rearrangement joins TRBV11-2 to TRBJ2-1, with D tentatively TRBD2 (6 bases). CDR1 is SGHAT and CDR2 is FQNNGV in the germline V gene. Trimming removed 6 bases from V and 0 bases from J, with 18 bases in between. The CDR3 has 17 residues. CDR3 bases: TGTGCCAGCAGACCATTAGATCTAGCGACCTCCTACAATGAGCAGTTCTTC. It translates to CASRPLDLATSYNEQFF.

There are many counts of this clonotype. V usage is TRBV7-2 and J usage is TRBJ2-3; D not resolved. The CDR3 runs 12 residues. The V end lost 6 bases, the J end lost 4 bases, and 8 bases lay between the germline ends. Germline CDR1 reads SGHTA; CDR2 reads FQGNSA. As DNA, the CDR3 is TGTGCCAGCAGGGGCCTGCCAGATACGCAGTATTTT. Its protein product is CASRGLPDTQYF.

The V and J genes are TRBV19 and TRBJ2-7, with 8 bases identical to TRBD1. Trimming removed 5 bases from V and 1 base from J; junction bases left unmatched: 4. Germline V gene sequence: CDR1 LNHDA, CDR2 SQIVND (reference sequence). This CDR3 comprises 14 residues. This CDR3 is CASSSGQVSYEQYF. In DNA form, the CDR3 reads TGTGCCAGTAGTTCGGGACAGGTATCCTACGAGCAGTACTTC.

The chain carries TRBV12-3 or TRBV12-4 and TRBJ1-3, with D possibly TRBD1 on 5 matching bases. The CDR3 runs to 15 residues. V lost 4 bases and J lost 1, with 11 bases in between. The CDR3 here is CASSSGGVSGNTIYF. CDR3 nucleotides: TGTGCCAGCAGTTCGGGGGGAGTATCTGGAAACACCATATATTTT.

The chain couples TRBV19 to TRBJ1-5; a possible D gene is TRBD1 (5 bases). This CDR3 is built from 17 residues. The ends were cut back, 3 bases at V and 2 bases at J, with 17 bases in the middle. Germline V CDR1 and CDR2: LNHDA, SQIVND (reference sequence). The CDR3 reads CASSIAGTPIGNQPQHF. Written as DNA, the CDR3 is TGTGCCAGTAGTATTGCCGGGACCCCAATCGGCAATCAGCCCCAGCATTTT.

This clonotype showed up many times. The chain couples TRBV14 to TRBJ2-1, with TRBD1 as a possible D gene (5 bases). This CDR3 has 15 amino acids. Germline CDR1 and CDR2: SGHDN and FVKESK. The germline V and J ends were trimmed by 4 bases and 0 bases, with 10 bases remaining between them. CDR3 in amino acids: CASSPRQSSYNEQFF. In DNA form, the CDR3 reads TGTGCCAGCAGCCCCCGACAGAGCTCCTACAATGAGCAGTTCTTC.

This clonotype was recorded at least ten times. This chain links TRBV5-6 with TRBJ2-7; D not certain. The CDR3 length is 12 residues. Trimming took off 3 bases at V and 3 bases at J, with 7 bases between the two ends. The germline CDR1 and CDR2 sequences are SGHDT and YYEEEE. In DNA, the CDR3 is TGTGCCAGCAGCTCCGACCTCTACGAGCAGTACTTC. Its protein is CASSSDLYEQYF.

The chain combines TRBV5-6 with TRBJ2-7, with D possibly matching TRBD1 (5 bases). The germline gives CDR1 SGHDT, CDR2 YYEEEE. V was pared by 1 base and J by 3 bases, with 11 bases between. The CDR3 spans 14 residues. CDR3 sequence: CASSLWQGNYEQYF. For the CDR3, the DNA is TGTGCCAGCAGCTTGTGGCAGGGAAACTACGAGCAGTACTTC.